These T cell receptor beta chains were read from a single sample in a study of T cell repertoires and leukemia-associated antigens. These TCRs' antigens remain unknown. One entry per CDR3 protein results from TCRdb running MiXCR on the 5' RACE reads. In the table there are roughly 15,000 distinct CDR3 sequences, approximately 39% of which are singletons. The sequencing input was CD3+ T cells sorted from blood and cultured. These receptors all come from a female donor in good health. The CDR3 runs from the conserved cysteine through the conserved F or W. The listing skips clone size in some rows; elsewhere it reads once, few, many or a size class.

j_call	v_call	clone_size	cdr3_aa
TRBJ2-7	TRBV12-3/TRBV12-4	medium-sized	CASSYTYEQYF
TRBJ2-5	TRBV12-3/TRBV12-4	.	CTSSGDAGETQYF
TRBJ1-2	TRBV12-3/TRBV12-4	medium-sized	CASSFGSTRYGYTF
TRBJ2-2	TRBV4-2	medium-sized	CASSQAGLADYTGELFF
TRBJ2-1	TRBV6-4	.	CASSPFVRPGGNEQFF
TRBJ2-7	TRBV18	.	CASSRDRAYEQYF
TRBJ2-5	TRBV28	.	CASSLLVAGGGETQYF
TRBJ2-3	TRBV29-1	.	CSVLRQGGSDTQYF
TRBJ2-1	TRBV10-3	.	CTITPGQGHNVQFF
TRBJ1-1	TRBV20-1	medium-sized	CSAKSLQVSNTEAFF
TRBJ2-5	TRBV20-1	.	CSAPFGTKETQYF
TRBJ1-5	TRBV7-2	many	CASSLGIQGNQPQHF
TRBJ2-3	TRBV6-5	few	CASSRTTDPDTQYF
TRBJ2-7	TRBV21-1	.	CACTETTGTYEQYF
TRBJ2-1	TRBV7-3	medium-sized	CASSPRGLAREFWTLEFF
TRBJ1-1	TRBV10-2	few	CASSEVSTYTEAFF
TRBJ2-4	TRBV20-1	few	CSATSGEKKNIQYF
TRBJ2-5	TRBV10-3	.	CAISPGTGVETQYF
TRBJ2-1	TRBV9	.	CATGTSGTRPYNEQFF
TRBJ2-1	TRBV20-1	medium-sized	CSARGSQIEEQFF
TRBJ2-1	TRBV20-1	.	CSASDPRPSGYSSYNERLF
TRBJ1-6	TRBV6-5	many	CASSYLGQDNSPLHF
TRBJ1-1	TRBV6-6	few	CASRPQNMNTEAFF
TRBJ2-7	TRBV5-1	few	CASSLVDQYRGNGYEQYF
TRBJ2-7	TRBV11-2	.	CASRATGRRGKLYF
TRBJ2-3	TRBV7-8	medium-sized	CASSLGPKSRTDTQYF
TRBJ2-3	TRBV6-4	medium-sized	CASSPSGSIGDTQYF
TRBJ2-7	TRBV27	medium-sized	CASSSLTSGSFGRYEQYF
TRBJ2-7	TRBV20-1	medium-sized	CSAREAYEQYF
TRBJ2-5	TRBV7-2	.	CASSSGRIQETQYF
TRBJ2-1	TRBV29-1	many	CSVEDLVMVAGNYNEQFF